This T cell receptor (beta chain) was identified during a study of CD4 T cells in relation to SARS-CoV-2 and coronaviruses. Study findings and constraints: This crossreactivity analysis covered spike protein alone, no other viral proteins. SARS-CoV-2-driven expansion was significantly weaker in crossreactive than monoreactive clones.

Remarks on this clone: Its cognate antigen is unknown.

Clones were read by immunoSEQ multiplex PCR, and TCRdb kept only the in-frame ones, dropping some. The data show over 20,000 clones, roughly 82% seen once. The unexposed donors gave CD4+ T cells in about 2011-2018, prior to COVID-19. CD4+ T cells were isolated from the cells after about ten days of culture. Unexposed-donor CD4+ T cells were probed with SARS-CoV-2 S/N and four cold-coronavirus spikes, cells permitting. In germline, CDR1 is SEHNR, CDR2 FQNEAQ (reference sequence). The CDR3 sequence is 14 residues long. V lost 5 bases to trimming and J lost 2 bases; unmatched junction nucleotides: 5. This receptor was obtained from a human donor in good health. The chain carries TRBV7-9 and TRBJ2-7; TRBD1 agrees at 8 bases. The sequenced sample was CD4+ T cells from PBMCs, cultured in vitro. This CDR3 is CASSLQDRAYEQYF. The CDR3 coding sequence is TGTGCCAGCAGCCTCCAGGACAGGGCCTACGAGCAGTACTTC. The full variable domain, rest sourced from reference TRBV7-9 and TRBJ2-7, is DTGVSQNPRHKITKRGQNVTFRCDPISEHNRLYWYRQTLGQGPEFLTYFQNEAQLEKSRLLSDRFSAERPKGSFSTLEIQRTEQGDSAMYLCASSLQDRAYEQYFGPGTRLTVT.